The 5 T cell receptor beta chains below were found in one sample sequenced in a study of regulatory T cells in long-lasting Graves disease. Time point noted: newly diagnosed GD, antithyroid drugs for less than 3 months. PBMCs were the source of the RNA used for TCR sequencing. Construction of the TCR beta libraries employed iRepertoire HTBI primers in conjunction with Arm-PCR of CDR3 regions. TCRdb re-called the multiplex PCR reads through MiXCR, storing one row per CDR3 protein. The sample has about 320,000 distinct CDR3 sequences; 15% to 20% are singletons. The sample was peripheral blood mononuclear cells (PBMCs), taken at new diagnosis, from a patient treated with antithyroid drugs. Receptors were obtained from a female donor with Graves disease.

This clonotype was seen repeatedly, ten times or more. The chain employs TRBV19 and TRBJ2-7; tentative D call: TRBD1 (6 bases). The CDR3 runs to 13 residues. The germline V gene has CDR1 LNHDA and CDR2 SQIVND (reference sequence). The V end was cut by 6 bases, the J end by 3 bases, with 12 bases between. In nucleotides, the CDR3 is TGTGCCAGTAGCCGGGACAAGAACTACGAGCAGTACTTC. Translating gives CASSRDKNYEQYF.

Worth noting for this clonotype: This sequence may be a read error, since a much larger clone differs from it by one base. The chain couples TRBV11-1 to TRBJ1-1, with 7 nucleotides matching TRBD1. The CDR3 is 14 amino acids. Germline V lookup: CDR1 SGHAT, CDR2 FQDESV (reference sequence). The V gene end was trimmed by 4 bases and the J gene end by 10 bases; junction bases not matched to a gene: 12. Here the CDR3 DNA reads TGTGCCAGCAGCTCCCTGGGGGGGGACAGTGGAGCTTTCTTT. This encodes CASSSLGGDSGAFF.

This clonotype was recorded at least ten times. This rearrangement joins TRBV2 to TRBJ1-5; the D gene is possibly TRBD1 (5 bases). V gave up 4 bases and J gave up 2 bases, with 12 bases separating them. The CDR3 spans 15 residues. CDR1 is SNHLY and CDR2 is FYNNEI in the germline V gene. For the CDR3, the DNA is TGTGCCAGCAGTGCGTACGGGACTGGCAATCAGCCCCAGCATTTT. Amino acids: CASSAYGTGNQPQHF.

This clonotype was found many times. The chain couples TRBV12-5 to TRBJ2-5, with TRBD2 as a possible D gene (6 bases). CDR3 length: 15 amino acids. V dropped 3 bases and J dropped 5 bases, with 16 bases sitting between them. CDR1 and CDR2 (germline): LGHNT, FRNRAP. CDR3 protein: CASGFSRERWETQYF. The CDR3 region has the DNA TGTGCTAGTGGTTTCTCCCGGGAGCGCTGGGAGACCCAGTACTTC.

This clonotype was counted many times. J is TRBJ1-2 and V is TRBV27; no clear D. The length of the CDR3 is 13 residues. V lost 6 bases, J lost 1 base, and 9 bases lay in between. The germline V gene has CDR1 MNHEY and CDR2 SMNVEV (reference sequence). The CDR3 region has the DNA TGTGCCAGCAGCTTAACAAGTAACTATGGCTACACCTTC. It is translated as CASSLTSNYGYTF.